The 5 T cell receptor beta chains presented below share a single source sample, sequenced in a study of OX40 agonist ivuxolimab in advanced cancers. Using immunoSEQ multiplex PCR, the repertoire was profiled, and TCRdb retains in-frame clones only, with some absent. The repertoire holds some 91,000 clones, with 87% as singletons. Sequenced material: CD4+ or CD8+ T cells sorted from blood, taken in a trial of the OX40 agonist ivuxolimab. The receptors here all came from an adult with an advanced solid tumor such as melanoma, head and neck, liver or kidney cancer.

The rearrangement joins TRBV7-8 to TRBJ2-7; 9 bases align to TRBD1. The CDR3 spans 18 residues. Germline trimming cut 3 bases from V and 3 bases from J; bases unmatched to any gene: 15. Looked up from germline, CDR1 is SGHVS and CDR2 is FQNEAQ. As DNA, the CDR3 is TGTGCCAGCAGCTTGGTCGGCACAGGGGGCCGATTTAACTACGAGCAGTACTTC. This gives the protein CASSLVGTGGRFNYEQYF.

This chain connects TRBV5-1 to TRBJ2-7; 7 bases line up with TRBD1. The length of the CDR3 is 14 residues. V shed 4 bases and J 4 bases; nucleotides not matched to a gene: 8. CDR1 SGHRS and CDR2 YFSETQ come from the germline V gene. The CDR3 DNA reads TGCGCCAGCAGCAGACAGGGTGGTCAGTACGAGCAGTACTTC. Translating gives CASSRQGGQYEQYF.

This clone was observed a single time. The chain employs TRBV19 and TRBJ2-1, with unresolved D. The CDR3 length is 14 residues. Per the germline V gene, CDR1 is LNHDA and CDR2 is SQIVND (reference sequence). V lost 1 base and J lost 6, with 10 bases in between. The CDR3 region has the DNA TGTGCCAGTAGTATAGGAGACGGTTTCAATGAGCAGTTCTTC. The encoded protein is CASSIGDGFNEQFF.

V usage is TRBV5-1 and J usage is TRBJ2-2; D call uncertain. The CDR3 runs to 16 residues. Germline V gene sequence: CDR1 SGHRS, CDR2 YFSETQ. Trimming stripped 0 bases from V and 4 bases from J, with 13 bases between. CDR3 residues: CASSLEGREITGELFF. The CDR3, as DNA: TGCGCCAGCAGCTTGGAGGGAAGGGAAATCACCGGGGAGCTGTTTTTT.

The DNA of the CDR3 is TGTGCCAGCAGCAATAACCCCCCGGTAAGCAATCAGCCCCAGCATTTT. It translates to CASSNNPPVSNQPQHF. The chain combines TRBV21-1 with TRBJ1-5. TRBV21-1 is flagged as a pseudogene. The CDR3 spans 16 residues.